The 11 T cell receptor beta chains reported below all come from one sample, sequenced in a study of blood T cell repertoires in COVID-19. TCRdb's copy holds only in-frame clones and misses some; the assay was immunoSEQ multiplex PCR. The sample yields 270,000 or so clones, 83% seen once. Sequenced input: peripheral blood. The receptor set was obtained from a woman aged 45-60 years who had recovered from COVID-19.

The CDR3 spells CATSDWGTGSGHQPQHF. The CDR3 DNA sequence: TGTGCCACCAGTGATTGGGGGACAGGGTCCGGACATCAGCCCCAGCATTTT. The chain links TRBV24-1 to TRBJ1-5, with 9 positions matching TRBD1. CDR3 size: 17 residues. Germline values: CDR1 KGHDR, CDR2 SFDVKD. The V segment lost 2 bases and the J segment 5 bases; nucleotides outside the gene matches: 9.

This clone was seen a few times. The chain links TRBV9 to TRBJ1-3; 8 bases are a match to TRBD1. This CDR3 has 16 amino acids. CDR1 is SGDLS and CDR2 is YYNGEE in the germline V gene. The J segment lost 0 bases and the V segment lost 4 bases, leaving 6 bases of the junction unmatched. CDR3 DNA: TGTGCCAGCAGCAACCGACAGGGGTCCTCTGGAAACACCATATATTTT. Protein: CASSNRQGSSGNTIYF.

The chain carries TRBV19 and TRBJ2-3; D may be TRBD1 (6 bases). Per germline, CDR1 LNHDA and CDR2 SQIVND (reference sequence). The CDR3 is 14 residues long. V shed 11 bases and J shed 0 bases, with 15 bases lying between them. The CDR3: CASKLQGSTDTQYF. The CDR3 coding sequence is TGTGCCTCAAAACTACAGGGAAGCACAGATACGCAGTATTTT.

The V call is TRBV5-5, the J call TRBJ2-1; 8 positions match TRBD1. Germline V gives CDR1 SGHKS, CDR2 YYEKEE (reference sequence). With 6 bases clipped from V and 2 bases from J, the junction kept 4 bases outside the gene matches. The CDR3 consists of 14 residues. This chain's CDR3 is CASNGQGAYNEQFF. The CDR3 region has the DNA TGTGCCAGCAATGGACAGGGAGCCTACAATGAGCAGTTCTTC.

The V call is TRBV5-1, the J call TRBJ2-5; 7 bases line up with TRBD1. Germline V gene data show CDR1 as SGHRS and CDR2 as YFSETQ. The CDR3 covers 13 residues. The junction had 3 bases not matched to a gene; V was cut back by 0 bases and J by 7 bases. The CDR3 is CASSLDRGGTQYF. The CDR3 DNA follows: TGCGCCAGCAGCTTGGACAGGGGTGGGACCCAGTACTTC.

In nucleotides, the CDR3 is TGCAGCGTTGAAAGGACTAGCGGGCTTGAGCAGTTCTTC. This gives the protein CSVERTSGLEQFF. The V call is TRBV29-1, the J call TRBJ2-1; 11 bases fit TRBD2. Trimming removed 2 bases from V and 9 bases from J; junction bases left unmatched: 3. The CDR3 consists of 13 residues. The V gene's germline CDR1 is SQVTM and CDR2 ANQGSEA.

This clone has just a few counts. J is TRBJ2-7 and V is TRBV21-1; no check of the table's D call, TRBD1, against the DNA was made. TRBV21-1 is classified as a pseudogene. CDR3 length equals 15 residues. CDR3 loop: CASSKVGTSPLEQYF. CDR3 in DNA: TGTGCCAGCAGCAAAGTAGGGACAAGTCCCCTCGAGCAGTACTTC.

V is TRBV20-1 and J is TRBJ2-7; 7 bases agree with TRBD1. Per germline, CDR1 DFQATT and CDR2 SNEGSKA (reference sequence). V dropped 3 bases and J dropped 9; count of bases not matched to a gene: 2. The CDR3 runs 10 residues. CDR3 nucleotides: TGCAGTGCTAGCCGACAGGGGCAGTACTTC. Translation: CSASRQGQYF.

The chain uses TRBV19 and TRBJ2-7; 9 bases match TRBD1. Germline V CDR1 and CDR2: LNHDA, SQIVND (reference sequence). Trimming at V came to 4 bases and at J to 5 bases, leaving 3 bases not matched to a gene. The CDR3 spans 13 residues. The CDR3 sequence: CASSTRTGDEQYF. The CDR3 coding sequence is TGTGCCAGTAGTACCCGGACAGGGGACGAGCAGTACTTC.

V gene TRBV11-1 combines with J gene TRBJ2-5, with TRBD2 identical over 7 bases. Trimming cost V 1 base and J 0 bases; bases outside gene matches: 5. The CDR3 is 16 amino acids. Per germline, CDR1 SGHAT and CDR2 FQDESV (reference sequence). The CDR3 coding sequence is TGTGCCAGCAGCTTAGACGTGGGGGGGTACCAAGAGACCCAGTACTTC. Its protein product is CASSLDVGGYQETQYF.

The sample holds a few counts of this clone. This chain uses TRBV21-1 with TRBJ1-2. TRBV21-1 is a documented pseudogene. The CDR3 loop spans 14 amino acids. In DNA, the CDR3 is TGTGCCAGCAGCTCCCTGGCGGGAGTTCGTGGCTACACCTTC. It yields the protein CASSSLAGVRGYTF.